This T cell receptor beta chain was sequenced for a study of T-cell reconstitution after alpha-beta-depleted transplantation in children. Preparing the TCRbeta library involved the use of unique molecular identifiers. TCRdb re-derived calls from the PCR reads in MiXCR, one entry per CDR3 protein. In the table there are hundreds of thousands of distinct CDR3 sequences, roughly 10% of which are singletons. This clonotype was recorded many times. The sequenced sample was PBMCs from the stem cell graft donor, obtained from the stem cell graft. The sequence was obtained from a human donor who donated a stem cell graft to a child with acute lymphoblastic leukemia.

CDR3 nucleotide sequence: TGTGCCAGCAGCTTTGGTAAATGGTACGAGCAGTACTTC. Its protein is CASSFGKWYEQYF. The J gene is TRBJ2-7, the V gene TRBV7-2; D is undetermined. The length of the CDR3 is 13 residues. V lost 3 bases, J lost 4 bases, and 10 bases lay in between. Germline CDR1 is SGHTA and CDR2 is FQGNSA.